These T cell receptor beta chains were read from a single sample in a study of regulatory T cells in long-lasting Graves disease. TCRdb passed the multiplex PCR reads through MiXCR, listing each CDR3 protein once. This table holds roughly 530,000 distinct CDR3 sequences, roughly 16% found once. These data were also filed under a second study, of T cells in Graves' hyperthyroidism and ophthalmopathy.

Sequences were derived from peripheral blood mononuclear cells (PBMCs), sampled at new diagnosis, from a patient treated with antithyroid drugs. The receptors shown here come from a woman aged 40-65 years with Graves disease. CDR3s include the opening cysteine and the closing phenylalanine or tryptophan.

J: TRBJ2-7
V: TRBV6-1
CDR3: CASSIGQDSYEQYF

J: TRBJ2-3
V: TRBV6-5
CDR3: CASSSQRRGGPDTQYF

J: TRBJ2-1
V: TRBV6-2/TRBV6-3
CDR3: CASSYVSSPAVNEQFF

J: TRBJ1-5
V: TRBV12-3/TRBV12-4
CDR3: CASRPGQGLYGNQPQHF

J: TRBJ2-5
V: TRBV5-1
CDR3: CASSLRPATGLKETQYF

J: TRBJ2-1
V: TRBV20-1
CDR3: CRAGAGGSYNEQFF

J: TRBJ1-2
V: TRBV28
CDR3: CATNRGGKGGYTF

J: TRBJ1-1
V: TRBV20-1
CDR3: CSAAPGAPNTEAFF

J: TRBJ1-2
V: TRBV9
CDR3: CASSVVGDGVGYTF

J: TRBJ2-5
V: TRBV20-1
CDR3: CSPSDGYQETQYF

J: TRBJ2-3
V: TRBV13
CDR3: CASSLPATDTQYF

J: TRBJ1-4
V: TRBV4-1
CDR3: CASSQDATVNEKLFF

J: TRBJ1-2
V: TRBV20-1
CDR3: CSAPSRVKNDGYTF

J: TRBJ1-4
V: TRBV6-2/TRBV6-3
CDR3: CASSESGGTGATEREKLFF

J: TRBJ1-1
V: TRBV2
CDR3: CASTSGKAFF

J: TRBJ1-1
V: TRBV10-2
CDR3: CASSGRDRDTEAFF

J: TRBJ2-3
V: TRBV5-4
CDR3: CASSLVTAQSTDTQYF

J: TRBJ2-7
V: TRBV2
CDR3: CASSDSSPWGEQYF

J: TRBJ2-5
V: TRBV18
CDR3: CASSPLPGEEETQYF

J: TRBJ1-5
V: TRBV28
CDR3: CASSPYPGTGTYSNQPQHF

J: TRBJ1-2
V: TRBV29-1
CDR3: CSVPVDYGYTF

J: TRBJ2-7
V: TRBV12-5
CDR3: CASAPDIAFYEQYF

J: TRBJ1-1
V: TRBV12-3/TRBV12-4
CDR3: CASSSRDIEAFF

J: TRBJ1-1
V: TRBV12-3/TRBV12-4
CDR3: CASRILRQGLYTEAFF

J: TRBJ2-3
V: TRBV7-9
CDR3: CASSSQLAGGRADTQYF

J: TRBJ1-1
V: TRBV5-6
CDR3: CASSLQAEAFF

J: TRBJ2-7
V: TRBV20-1
CDR3: CSALTGPEDEQYF

J: TRBJ1-2
V: TRBV6-1
CDR3: CASSRGQLYTF

J: TRBJ2-7
V: TRBV5-1
CDR3: CASSLEAGDRGTTQYF

J: TRBJ2-5
V: TRBV2
CDR3: CASRLTSGRKTQYF

J: TRBJ1-1
V: TRBV12-3/TRBV12-4
CDR3: CASSLMEGTEAFF

J: TRBJ1-1
V: TRBV5-1
CDR3: CASSSQPGGNTEAFF

J: TRBJ1-1
V: TRBV5-1
CDR3: CASSPNGALLNTEAFF

J: TRBJ2-1
V: TRBV14
CDR3: CASSQPLAGYNEQFF

J: TRBJ1-5
V: TRBV10-3
CDR3: CAISGSGGDQPQHF

J: TRBJ1-6
V: TRBV6-1
CDR3: CASRGAVGSPLHF

J: TRBJ2-5
V: TRBV7-2
CDR3: CASSPISVQETQYF

J: TRBJ2-2
V: TRBV12-3/TRBV12-4
CDR3: CASSLPSGGTPANTGELFF

J: TRBJ1-2
V: TRBV28
CDR3: CALGQGGDYGYTF

J: TRBJ2-2
V: TRBV12-3/TRBV12-4
CDR3: CASSSGTGGAPSTGELFF

J: TRBJ2-1
V: TRBV5-1
CDR3: CASSLDMGWEQFF

J: TRBJ2-1
V: TRBV11-1
CDR3: CATNSDPSVGEQFF

J: TRBJ2-3
V: TRBV7-2
CDR3: CASSLTGTLNSGDTQYF

J: TRBJ2-3
V: TRBV18
CDR3: CASSPRGQGITDTQYF

J: TRBJ1-5
V: TRBV18
CDR3: CASSPDWSNQPQHF

J: TRBJ2-3
V: TRBV7-2
CDR3: CASSLVAGITDTQYF

J: TRBJ2-5
V: TRBV6-2/TRBV6-3
CDR3: CASSDGLFQETQYF